These T cell receptor beta chains were read from a single sample in a study of shared clonotypes between healthy human individuals. Generated by immunoSEQ multiplex PCR, the TCRdb table keeps only in-frame clones and is missing some. Seen here are fewer than 1 million clones, about 97% observed once, and the top ten hold under 0.3%. Input material: naive CD8+ T cells sorted from blood. The receptor set was obtained from a man younger than 45 in good health. Each CDR3 is given with its conserved first and last residue. A D gene is named only where the DNA matches it firmly. Clone size is shown for a subset of rows, as once, few, many or a class of expanded clone.

J gene | clone size | V gene | D gene | CDR3 DNA | CDR3 protein
TRBJ1-3 | - | TRBV28 | - | TGTGCCAGCATGGGTGGTCTCTCTGGAAACACCATATATTTT | CASMGGLSGNTIYF
TRBJ2-4 | - | TRBV28 | - | TGTGCCAGCAGCCTAGAAACACGGACGCTAGCCAAAAACATTCAGTACTTC | CASSLETRTLAKNIQYF
TRBJ1-4 | once | TRBV15 | - | TGTGCCACCAGCAGTGAGGGGCGGGAAAAACTGTTTTTT | CATSSEGREKLFF
TRBJ1-2 | - | TRBV30 | - | TGTGCCTGGTCGCCGGGGCAGGGAACTAACTATGGCTACACCTTC | CAWSPGQGTNYGYTF
TRBJ2-7 | - | TRBV7-8 | TRBD2 | TGTGCCAGCAGCCTCTCCTTGGGACTAGCGGGACCGGGGGACTCCTACGAGCAGTACTTC | CASSLSLGLAGPGDSYEQYF
TRBJ2-1 | - | TRBV19 | - | TGTGCCAGTAGCGTATCAGTTCCCTACAATGAGCAGTTCTTC | CASSVSVPYNEQFF
TRBJ2-7 | - | TRBV9 | - | TGTGCCAGCAGCCACCATTTGGGGCAGGGAGGCTACGAGCAGTACTTC | CASSHHLGQGGYEQYF
TRBJ2-1 | - | TRBV7-6 | - | TGTGCCAGCAGCCAAGGAGGGACGGCTTTTTGGAATGAGCAGTTCTTC | CASSQGGTAFWNEQFF
TRBJ2-1 | - | TRBV6-5 | TRBD2 | TGTGCCAGCAGTTACTCGCCGGGAGGCGGGAACAATGAGCAGTTCTTC | CASSYSPGGGNNEQFF
TRBJ2-7 | - | TRBV27 | TRBD1 | TGTGCCAGCAGTCTGGGACAGGCAGGCTACGAGCAGTACTTC | CASSLGQAGYEQYF
TRBJ2-5 | - | TRBV6-4 | TRBD1 | TGTGCCAGCAGTGACTCGAATAGGGGGCCAGAGACCCAGTACTTC | CASSDSNRGPETQYF
TRBJ2-7 | - | TRBV28 | TRBD1 | TGTGCCAGCAGCGTCCGGACAGGGCGTTCCTACGAGCAGTACTTC | CASSVRTGRSYEQYF
TRBJ2-1 | - | TRBV7-7 | - | TGTGCTAGCAGCCTAGGTGGTGGCAATGAGCAGTTCTTC | CASSLGGGNEQFF
TRBJ2-2 | - | TRBV6-4 | TRBD2 | TGTGCCAGCAGTGAACTAGCGGGAGGGTACACCGGGGAGCTGTTTTTT | CASSELAGGYTGELFF
TRBJ1-5 | - | TRBV9 | - | TGTGCCAGCAGCGTAGATGGGGGCCAACAGCCCCAGCATTTT | CASSVDGGQQPQHF
TRBJ2-7 | - | TRBV4-1 | - | TGCGCCAGCAGCCAAGAAATACTAAGCGCCTACGAGCAGTACTTC | CASSQEILSAYEQYF
TRBJ1-1 | - | TRBV19 | - | TGTGCCAGTAGTATACACCCTCCGGCTAACACTGAAGCTTTCTTT | CASSIHPPANTEAFF
TRBJ2-1 | - | TRBV10-2 | - | TGCGCCAGCAGTGAGTCGGATCGTGGAACAGGGATATTTGCCTCCTACAATGAGCAGTTCTTC | CASSESDRGTGIFASYNEQFF
TRBJ2-7 | - | TRBV9 | - | TGTGCCAGCAGCGGACGACTCGCTAGCACCCCCTACGAGCAGTACTTC | CASSGRLASTPYEQYF
TRBJ2-3 | - | TRBV9 | - | TGTGCCAGCAGCGCAAAGACAGGCAGCACAGATACGCAGTATTTT | CASSAKTGSTDTQYF
TRBJ1-1 | - | TRBV18 | - | TGTGCCAGCTCACCACCGGAGGACTCTGAAGCTTTCTTT | CASSPPEDSEAFF
TRBJ2-2 | - | TRBV29-1 | - | TGCAGCGTTAAGTTAAACACCGGGGAGCTGTTTTTT | CSVKLNTGELFF
TRBJ1-2 | - | TRBV28 | TRBD1 | TGTGCCAGCAGTTTATTGGCAGGGGGCCTCTATGGCTACACCTTC | CASSLLAGGLYGYTF
TRBJ1-1 | - | TRBV7-9 | TRBD1 | TGTGCCAGCAGCTCCCGGGACAGGGAAGGGAACACTGAAGCTTTCTTT | CASSSRDREGNTEAFF
TRBJ1-1 | - | TRBV27 | - | TGTGCCAGCAGTTACGGCACTGAAGCTTTCTTT | CASSYGTEAFF
TRBJ2-2 | - | TRBV28 | - | TGTGCCAGCAGGTGGGCCTCGGGCAGGGCAACCCCGAACACCGGGGAGCTGTTTTTT | CASRWASGRATPNTGELFF
TRBJ2-5 | once | TRBV5-1 | TRBD1 | TGCGCCAGCAGCTTTGATCGGACAGGGATGTACCAAGAGACCCAGTACTTC | CASSFDRTGMYQETQYF
TRBJ2-1 | - | TRBV9 | - | TGTGCCAGCAGCGTAGATGATTCTTTCGATGAGCAGTTCTTC | CASSVDDSFDEQFF
TRBJ2-1 | - | TRBV27 | TRBD2 | TGTGCCAGCATCCGAGCGGGAGGAGGGGATGAGCAGTTCTTC | CASIRAGGGDEQFF
TRBJ1-2 | once | TRBV29-1 | - | TGCAGCGTTCGAATGACAAGAAGCGCGGGCTACACCTTC | CSVRMTRSAGYTF
TRBJ2-7 | once | TRBV10-2 | - | TGCGCCAGCAGTGAGGCTTACGAGCAGTACTTC | CASSEAYEQYF
TRBJ2-7 | - | TRBV9 | - | TGTGCCAGCAGCGTAGGAGGCAGTGCCTACGAGCAGTACTTC | CASSVGGSAYEQYF
TRBJ2-7 | - | TRBV9 | TRBD2 | TGTGCCAGCAGCGATCAACGAGGGGCTAGCGGGATCAACCGCTACGAGCAGTACTTC | CASSDQRGASGINRYEQYF
TRBJ2-7 | - | TRBV7-9 | - | TGTGCCAGCAGCCTCGAAGGGTTATACGAGCAGTACTTC | CASSLEGLYEQYF
TRBJ2-7 | - | TRBV28 | TRBD2 | TGTGCCAGCAGTTCTCGTCTAGCGGGAGCCTACGAGCAGTACTTC | CASSSRLAGAYEQYF
TRBJ2-3 | once | TRBV9 | TRBD2 | TGTGCCAGCAGCCCTAGCGGGAGCTTCACAGATACGCAGTATTTT | CASSPSGSFTDTQYF
TRBJ2-7 | - | TRBV4-1 | TRBD1 | TGCGCCAGCAGCCACAGGACAGGGGAAGCTCCCGAGCAGTACTTC | CASSHRTGEAPEQYF
TRBJ2-1 | - | TRBV18 | - | TGTGCCAGCTCACCAGACCCGGGACCCCCCTATCCCAATGAGCAGTTCTTC | CASSPDPGPPYPNEQFF
TRBJ2-7 | few | TRBV5-6 | - | TGTGCCAGCAGCTTAGGACAGTCCTACGAGCAGTACTTC | CASSLGQSYEQYF
TRBJ2-5 | - | TRBV9 | TRBD2 | TGTGCCAGCAGCGAGGAGGGCGGGAGACGAGAGACCCAGTACTTC | CASSEEGGRRETQYF
TRBJ2-2 | - | TRBV29-1 | - | TGCAGCGTCCTGACAGTCAACACCGGGGAGCTGTTTTTT | CSVLTVNTGELFF
TRBJ2-1 | - | TRBV5-1 | - | TGCGCCAGCATGGAAAGCTCCTACAATGAGCAGTTCTTC | CASMESSYNEQFF
TRBJ2-1 | - | TRBV9 | TRBD2 | TGTGCCAGCAGCGTAGGGGTAGCGGGAGGGCTTTGGGATGAGCAGTTCTTC | CASSVGVAGGLWDEQFF
TRBJ2-1 | - | TRBV4-3 | TRBD1 | TGCGCCAGCAGCCAAGATTCAGGGGGCTCCTACAATGAGCAGTTCTTC | CASSQDSGGSYNEQFF
TRBJ2-3 | - | TRBV4-2 | TRBD2 | TGTGCCAGCAGCCCAAAGTACAGCGGGAGGGCCCTCAGCACAGATACGCAGTATTTT | CASSPKYSGRALSTDTQYF
TRBJ2-2 | - | TRBV4-1 | - | TGCGCCAGCAGCCAACACCGTGGAGGAGGTACCGGGGAGCTGTTTTTT | CASSQHRGGGTGELFF
TRBJ1-4 | - | TRBV7-6 | TRBD1 | TGTGCCAGCAGCCCGTCGACAGGGGTTGGTGAAAAACTGTTTTTT | CASSPSTGVGEKLFF
TRBJ2-7 | - | TRBV11-2 | TRBD2 | TGTGCCAGCAGCTCCTACTCTAGCGGGATAGGCTACGAGCAGTACTTC | CASSSYSSGIGYEQYF
TRBJ2-3 | once | TRBV7-9 | TRBD2 | TGTGCCAGCAGCTCAAGGACTAGCGGGATCACAGATACGCAGTATTTT | CASSSRTSGITDTQYF
TRBJ1-1 | - | TRBV7-9 | - | TGTGCCAGCAGCTTAGAAACAGGGTCAGGGGCTGAAGCTTTCTTT | CASSLETGSGAEAFF
TRBJ2-7 | - | TRBV30 | TRBD1 | TGTGCCTGGAGCCCGGTAACAGGGGGCTCCTACGAGCAGTACTTC | CAWSPVTGGSYEQYF
TRBJ2-1 | - | TRBV7-9 | TRBD2 | TGTGCCAGCAGCTCGTGGCGGGAGGGCCTCCGCGAGCAGTTCTTC | CASSSWREGLREQFF
TRBJ2-2 | - | TRBV11-2 | TRBD1 | TGTGCCAGCAGCTTAGGGGCCCGGGACAGGGCGTACACCGGGGAGCTGTTTTTT | CASSLGARDRAYTGELFF
TRBJ1-2 | - | TRBV4-3 | TRBD1 | TGCGCCAGCAGCCACCCCGGACAGGACTATGGCTACACCTTC | CASSHPGQDYGYTF
TRBJ2-1 | - | TRBV18 | - | TGTGCCAGCTCACCCCTAGACAGACCAAACAATGAGCAGTTCTTC | CASSPLDRPNNEQFF